These 13 T cell receptor beta chains came from one sample sequenced in a study of blood T cell repertoires in COVID-19. Here immunoSEQ multiplex PCR was the method, and the copy in TCRdb shows in-frame clones only, minus some. Among about 340,000 clones listed, about 86% were seen once. The sequenced material came from peripheral blood. These receptors were obtained from a man aged 25 to 40 with active or convalescent COVID-19.

This CDR3 reads CASSLQGARDYTEAFF. The CDR3 DNA is TGTGCCAGCAGCCTCCAGGGGGCGCGGGATTACACTGAAGCTTTCTTT. The chain has TRBV7-3 and TRBJ1-1; 8 positions agree with TRBD1. The CDR3 loop spans 16 amino acids. V was pared by 5 bases and J by 3 bases, with 11 bases of the junction left unmatched. Germline V gives CDR1 SGHTA, CDR2 FQGTGA.

J is TRBJ1-6 and V is TRBV4-1; TRBD1 aligns across 9 bases. The V segment lost 3 bases and the J segment 10 bases; nucleotides outside the gene matches: 10. Germline V gives CDR1 MGHRA, CDR2 YSYEKL. CDR3 length: 16 residues. CDR3 residues: CASSHGPGTGHSPLHF. The CDR3 DNA follows: TGCGCCAGCAGCCATGGACCCGGGACAGGGCACTCACCCCTCCACTTT.

The chain employs TRBV29-1 and TRBJ2-3; possible D gene TRBD2, 6 bases. This CDR3 spans 12 amino acids. Germline V CDR1 and CDR2: SQVTM, ANQGSEA. The V end lost 0 bases, the J end lost 6 bases, and 7 bases lay between the germline ends. CDR3 sequence reads: CSVEDRGDTQYF. In DNA, the CDR3 is TGCAGCGTTGAAGATCGGGGGGATACGCAGTATTTT.

This chain uses TRBV5-4 with TRBJ2-3; TRBD1 matches 8 bases. Germline CDR1 reads SGHNT; CDR2 reads YYREEE (reference sequence). This CDR3 is built from 14 residues. The V and J ends lost 3 bases and 3 bases, in that order; junction bases with no gene match: 3. The CDR3 sequence: CASSSRQGTDTQYF. CDR3 coding DNA: TGTGCCAGCAGCTCAAGACAGGGGACAGATACGCAGTATTTT.

This clone was detected a few times. Distinct nucleotide sequences in the sample also encode this CDR3. The V gene is TRBV19, the J gene TRBJ1-5, with D unresolved. The CDR3 consists of 12 residues. The germline gives CDR1 LNHDA, CDR2 SQIVND (reference sequence). The V and J ends lost 7 bases and 5 bases respectively, with 9 bases between them. The DNA for the CDR3 is TGTGCCAGTACCCTTGGCCATCAGCCCCAGCATTTT. Its translation: CASTLGHQPQHF.

The sample holds a few counts of this clone. The CDR3 region has the DNA TGTGCCAGCAGGCCCGGGACAGTCTCCTACAATGAGCAGTTCTTC. Amino acids: CASRPGTVSYNEQFF. The chain uses TRBV6-5 and TRBJ2-1, with 7 bases matching TRBD1. V was pared by 6 bases and J by 0 bases, with 5 bases of the junction left unmatched. CDR3 length: 15 amino acids. Germline V lookup: CDR1 MNHEY, CDR2 SVGAGI.

J is TRBJ2-7 and V is TRBV5-6; TRBD2 aligns across 8 bases. Germline V gene data show CDR1 as SGHDT and CDR2 as YYEEEE. This CDR3 comprises 19 residues. V dropped 0 bases and J dropped 1; count of bases not matched to a gene: 15. CDR3 loop: CASSLALAGGGLVSYEQYF. Written as DNA, the CDR3 is TGTGCCAGCAGCTTGGCCTTGGCGGGGGGCGGCCTTGTTTCCTACGAGCAGTACTTC.

The chain recombines TRBV9 with TRBJ2-1; 14 bases align to TRBD2. V shed 4 bases, J shed 9 bases, and the junction held 21 bases outside the gene matches. Germline loops: CDR1 SGDLS, CDR2 YYNGEE. The CDR3 totals 20 residues. The CDR3 region has the DNA TGTGCCAGCAGCCAGGCAGGACAGCCTGGGGGACTAGCGGGAGTAGGTGAGCAGTTCTTC. Translated, it gives CASSQAGQPGGLAGVGEQFF.

This chain joins TRBV2 and TRBJ1-2, with 8 bases fitting TRBD1. V lost 6 bases to trimming and J lost 7 bases; unmatched junction nucleotides: 7. This CDR3 is built from 13 residues. From germline, CDR1 is SNHLY and CDR2 FYNNEI. As DNA, the CDR3 is TGTGCCAGCAGCAGGGCAGGGACAGGTGGCTACACCTTC. This sequence encodes CASSRAGTGGYTF.

The chain uses TRBV28 and TRBJ2-4, with D tentatively TRBD2 (6 bases). V lost 3 bases to trimming and J lost 6 bases, with 12 bases between them. The CDR3 covers 14 residues. Germline V CDR1 and CDR2: MDHEN, SYDVKM. The CDR3 sequence is CASSLGGLRNIQYF. CDR3 nucleotides: TGTGCCAGCAGTTTGGGGGGACTCCGAAACATTCAGTACTTC.

This chain joins TRBV19 and TRBJ2-7; 7 positions match TRBD1. Per the germline V gene, CDR1 is LNHDA and CDR2 is SQIVND (reference sequence). With 7 bases clipped from V and 6 bases from J, the junction kept 9 bases outside the gene matches. The CDR3 runs 13 residues. The CDR3 DNA reads TGTGCCAGTACCACAGGGGAAAGTCGCGAGCAGTACTTC. This translates into CASTTGESREQYF. The full variable domain, rest sourced from reference TRBV19 and TRBJ2-7, is DGGITQSPKYLFRKEGQNVTLSCEQNLNHDAMYWYRQDPGQGLRLIYYSQIVNDFQKGDIAEGYSVSREKKESFPLTVTSAQKNPTAFYLCASTTGESREQYFGPGTRLTVT.

The V and J genes are TRBV29-1 and TRBJ1-1; no reliable D call. The germline V gene encodes CDR1 SQVTM and CDR2 ANQGSEA. The CDR3 has 12 amino acids. V lost 7 bases and J lost 5, with 14 bases in between. The CDR3 coding sequence is TGCAGCGCGGCGGGAGCACAGACTGAAGCTTTCTTT. This translates into CSAAGAQTEAFF.

This rearrangement joins TRBV6-5 to TRBJ1-2, with TRBD1 as a possible D gene (6 bases). The CDR3 loop spans 14 amino acids. CDR1 and CDR2 (germline): MNHEY, SVGAGI. V was shortened by 0 bases and J by 7 bases, with 12 bases between the two germline ends. The CDR3 DNA reads TGTGCCAGCAGTTACTCGACCGCCAGGGGTGGCTACACCTTC. Translation gives CASSYSTARGGYTF.